This is a list of T cell receptor beta chains from one sample in a study of blood T cell repertoires in COVID-19. Here immunoSEQ multiplex PCR was the method, and the copy in TCRdb shows in-frame clones only, minus some. The data contain 190,000 or so clones, approximately 86% of them singletons. Sample: PBMCs or T cells enriched from blood (not recorded which). Receptors were obtained from a woman in her thirties who had been exposed to COVID-19. Each CDR3 is given with its conserved first and last residue. A D gene is named only where the DNA matches it firmly. Size is stated for part of the rows, as once, few or many counts, or as a class when the clone is expanded.

d_call: .
clone_size: few
j_call: TRBJ1-5
v_call: TRBV6-5
cdr3_aa: CASGARQPQHF
cdr3_nt: TGTGCCAGCGGGGCCAGGCAGCCCCAGCATTTT

d_call: TRBD2
clone_size: .
j_call: TRBJ2-1
v_call: TRBV20-1
cdr3_aa: CSASSPSGGANNEQFF
cdr3_nt: TGCAGTGCTAGTAGCCCTAGCGGGGGGGCCAACAATGAGCAGTTCTTC

d_call: TRBD1
clone_size: few
j_call: TRBJ1-2
v_call: TRBV9
cdr3_aa: CASSVGGQGNYGYTF
cdr3_nt: TGTGCCAGCAGCGTAGGCGGACAGGGCAACTATGGCTACACCTTC

d_call: .
clone_size: .
j_call: TRBJ1-2
v_call: TRBV5-1
cdr3_aa: CASSENYGYTF
cdr3_nt: TGCGCCAGCAGCGAGAACTATGGCTACACCTTC

d_call: TRBD1
clone_size: .
j_call: TRBJ1-6
v_call: TRBV25-1
cdr3_aa: CASSEMGPGQGAGSPLHF
cdr3_nt: TGTGCCAGCAGTGAAATGGGACCGGGACAGGGGGCAGGTTCACCCCTCCACTTT

d_call: .
clone_size: .
j_call: TRBJ1-1
v_call: TRBV12-5
cdr3_aa: CASGPDSPNTEAFF
cdr3_nt: TGTGCTAGTGGTCCCGACAGCCCGAACACTGAAGCTTTCTTT

d_call: .
clone_size: few
j_call: TRBJ2-7
v_call: TRBV27
cdr3_aa: CASSFSDKTYEQYF
cdr3_nt: TGTGCCAGCAGTTTTTCGGACAAGACCTACGAGCAGTACTTC

d_call: .
clone_size: .
j_call: TRBJ2-7
v_call: TRBV6-1
cdr3_aa: CASSEGGLRTYEQYF
cdr3_nt: TGTGCCAGCAGTGAAGGGGGGCTAAGAACCTACGAGCAGTACTTC

d_call: .
clone_size: .
j_call: TRBJ2-7
v_call: TRBV6-5
cdr3_aa: CASLKREATYEQYF
cdr3_nt: TGTGCCAGCCTCAAACGAGAGGCTACCTACGAGCAGTACTTC

d_call: .
clone_size: once
j_call: TRBJ2-7
v_call: TRBV6-1
cdr3_aa: CASSEVSSGYEQYF
cdr3_nt: TGTGCCAGCAGTGAAGTTTCGTCGGGCTACGAGCAGTACTTC

d_call: .
clone_size: .
j_call: TRBJ2-2
v_call: TRBV10-3
cdr3_aa: CAIWAGLNTGELFF
cdr3_nt: TGTGCCATCTGGGCAGGGCTGAACACCGGGGAGCTGTTTTTT

d_call: .
clone_size: .
j_call: TRBJ2-5
v_call: TRBV11-2
cdr3_aa: CASKAGETQYF
cdr3_nt: TGTGCCAGCAAGGCGGGAGAGACCCAGTACTTC

d_call: .
clone_size: .
j_call: TRBJ1-5
v_call: TRBV12-3/TRBV12-4
cdr3_aa: CASSEGNQPQHF
cdr3_nt: TGTGCCAGCTCTGAGGGTAATCAGCCCCAGCATTTT

d_call: TRBD2
clone_size: .
j_call: TRBJ2-3
v_call: TRBV5-8
cdr3_aa: CASSLRLAGGRTDTQYF
cdr3_nt: TGTGCCAGCAGCTTACGACTAGCGGGGGGTCGCACAGATACGCAGTATTTT

d_call: .
clone_size: once
j_call: TRBJ2-5
v_call: TRBV9
cdr3_aa: CASSVGVRTLQETQYF
cdr3_nt: TGTGCCAGCAGCGTAGGGGTCAGGACTTTACAAGAGACCCAGTACTTC

d_call: TRBD1
clone_size: .
j_call: TRBJ2-3
v_call: TRBV9
cdr3_aa: CASSSRTGGVTDTQYF
cdr3_nt: TGTGCCAGCAGCTCTCGGACAGGGGGGGTCACAGATACGCAGTATTTT

d_call: .
clone_size: .
j_call: TRBJ1-2
v_call: TRBV29-1
cdr3_aa: CSVSGDGYTF
cdr3_nt: TGCAGCGTTTCCGGGGATGGCTACACCTTC

d_call: .
clone_size: .
j_call: TRBJ1-1
v_call: TRBV5-1
cdr3_aa: CASSLGGLNTEAFF
cdr3_nt: TGCGCCAGCAGCCTGGGGGGGCTGAACACTGAAGCTTTCTTT

d_call: TRBD1
clone_size: .
j_call: TRBJ2-7
v_call: TRBV5-1
cdr3_aa: CASSFRTGTYEQYF
cdr3_nt: TGCGCCAGCAGCTTTAGGACAGGTACCTACGAGCAGTACTTC

d_call: .
clone_size: .
j_call: TRBJ2-3
v_call: TRBV5-1
cdr3_aa: CASSLPPGSGTQYF
cdr3_nt: TGCGCCAGCAGCTTGCCCCCCGGATCGGGTACGCAGTATTTT

d_call: TRBD2
clone_size: .
j_call: TRBJ2-3
v_call: TRBV10-1
cdr3_aa: CASSEPISGGDTDTQYF
cdr3_nt: TGCGCCAGCAGTGAGCCTATTAGCGGGGGGGACACAGATACGCAGTATTTT

d_call: TRBD1
clone_size: .
j_call: TRBJ1-6
v_call: TRBV2
cdr3_aa: CASSFRDRPFNSPLHF
cdr3_nt: TGTGCCAGCAGTTTCCGGGACAGGCCATTTAATTCACCCCTCCACTTT

d_call: TRBD2
clone_size: few
j_call: TRBJ2-1
v_call: TRBV3-1/TRBV3-2
cdr3_aa: CASSQTSGPYNEQFF
cdr3_nt: TGTGCCAGCAGCCAGACTAGCGGGCCCTACAATGAGCAGTTCTTC

d_call: .
clone_size: few
j_call: TRBJ1-1
v_call: TRBV19
cdr3_aa: CASSIDWGGTNTEAFF
cdr3_nt: TGTGCCAGTAGTATAGATTGGGGCGGAACGAACACTGAAGCTTTCTTT

d_call: .
clone_size: few
j_call: TRBJ1-5
v_call: TRBV6-5
cdr3_aa: CASSPGLPSRQPQHF
cdr3_nt: TGTGCCAGCAGTCCCGGCCTCCCTAGTCGTCAGCCCCAGCATTTT

d_call: TRBD1
clone_size: few
j_call: TRBJ1-4
v_call: TRBV3-1/TRBV3-2
cdr3_aa: CASSLGDRENEKLFF
cdr3_nt: TGTGCCAGCAGCCTTGGTGACAGGGAGAATGAAAAACTGTTTTTT

d_call: .
clone_size: .
j_call: TRBJ1-2
v_call: TRBV7-2
cdr3_aa: CASSLAQGNNYGYTF
cdr3_nt: TGTGCCAGCAGCTTAGCGCAGGGAAATAACTATGGCTACACCTTC

d_call: TRBD1
clone_size: .
j_call: TRBJ2-6
v_call: TRBV7-9
cdr3_aa: CASSLADRAASGANVLTF
cdr3_nt: TGTGCCAGCAGCTTAGCGGACAGGGCGGCCTCTGGGGCCAACGTCCTGACTTTC

d_call: .
clone_size: .
j_call: TRBJ1-4
v_call: TRBV19
cdr3_aa: CASSDRISGRANEKLFF
cdr3_nt: TGTGCCAGTAGTGATAGAATAAGTGGCAGGGCTAATGAAAAACTGTTTTTT

d_call: .
clone_size: .
j_call: TRBJ1-3
v_call: TRBV9
cdr3_aa: CAGSLASSSGNTIYF
cdr3_nt: TGTGCCGGCAGCCTCGCATCTAGCTCTGGAAACACCATATATTTT

d_call: TRBD1
clone_size: once
j_call: TRBJ2-1
v_call: TRBV6-1
cdr3_aa: CASSEGTGRSYNEQFF
cdr3_nt: TGTGCCAGCAGTGAGGGGACAGGGCGCTCCTACAATGAGCAGTTCTTC

d_call: TRBD1
clone_size: .
j_call: TRBJ1-6
v_call: TRBV11-2
cdr3_aa: CASSIKGQGVSPLHF
cdr3_nt: TGTGCCAGCAGCATCAAGGGACAGGGGGTTTCACCCCTCCACTTT

d_call: TRBD1
clone_size: .
j_call: TRBJ2-1
v_call: TRBV9
cdr3_aa: CASSSPPGGSYNEQFF
cdr3_nt: TGTGCCAGCAGCTCCCCCCCAGGGGGCTCCTACAATGAGCAGTTCTTC

d_call: TRBD1
clone_size: .
j_call: TRBJ2-7
v_call: TRBV6-5
cdr3_aa: CASSQGQNYEQYF
cdr3_nt: TGTGCCAGCAGCCAGGGACAGAACTACGAGCAGTACTTC

d_call: TRBD1
clone_size: once
j_call: TRBJ2-3
v_call: TRBV2
cdr3_aa: CASTGQGAPDTQYF
cdr3_nt: TGTGCCAGCACCGGACAGGGGGCCCCAGATACGCAGTATTTT

d_call: TRBD1
clone_size: .
j_call: TRBJ2-2
v_call: TRBV3-1/TRBV3-2
cdr3_aa: CASSQGDRGGGELFF
cdr3_nt: TGTGCCAGCAGCCAAGGGGACAGGGGAGGCGGGGAGCTGTTTTTT

d_call: .
clone_size: .
j_call: TRBJ2-1
v_call: TRBV7-2
cdr3_aa: CASSLVLGPKLGEQFF
cdr3_nt: TGTGCCAGCAGCTTAGTATTGGGGCCCAAACTTGGTGAGCAGTTCTTC

d_call: TRBD1
clone_size: .
j_call: TRBJ1-4
v_call: TRBV10-1
cdr3_aa: CASLTWDRPNEKLFF
cdr3_nt: TGCGCCAGTTTGACTTGGGACAGGCCGAATGAAAAACTGTTTTTT

d_call: TRBD1
clone_size: .
j_call: TRBJ2-3
v_call: TRBV27
cdr3_aa: CASSRDRVATDTQYF
cdr3_nt: TGTGCCAGCAGCAGGGACAGGGTTGCCACAGATACGCAGTATTTT

d_call: .
clone_size: .
j_call: TRBJ1-6
v_call: TRBV28
cdr3_aa: CASSPQDRIPSYNSPLHF
cdr3_nt: TGTGCCAGCAGTCCCCAAGACAGGATCCCCTCCTATAATTCACCCCTCCACTTT

d_call: TRBD1
clone_size: .
j_call: TRBJ1-4
v_call: TRBV5-6
cdr3_aa: CASSLGNRGQGEKLFF
cdr3_nt: TGTGCCAGCAGCTTGGGGAACAGGGGGCAGGGTGAAAAACTGTTTTTT

d_call: TRBD1
clone_size: .
j_call: TRBJ1-2
v_call: TRBV11-2
cdr3_aa: CASSLEGQTRHGYTF
cdr3_nt: TGTGCCAGCAGCTTAGAGGGACAGACGCGCCATGGCTACACCTTC

d_call: .
clone_size: once
j_call: TRBJ1-5
v_call: TRBV2
cdr3_aa: CASRDNNQPQHF
cdr3_nt: TGTGCCAGCAGGGACAACAATCAGCCCCAGCATTTT